The entry that follows covers one T cell receptor beta chain sequence. Its antigen is not known. This sample stems from a study of T cells in Graves' hyperthyroidism and ophthalmopathy. The TCR beta CDR3 regions underwent amplification using RNA transcripts as the source. A first-round RT-PCR of the TCR CDR3 used the HTBI primer set. TCRdb itself ran the multiplex PCR reads through MiXCR, one entry per CDR3 protein. The table shows 500,000 to 750,000 distinct CDR3 sequences, with roughly 50% occurring only once. Those with hyperthyroidism were 18 to 65 years old, newly diagnosed, and ill for under 2 months. Clinical symptoms, serum thyroxine and TRAb, thyroid ultrasound and orbital computed tomography were used for the diagnoses. Study conclusions and caveats: With a median lead of around 6.7 months before onset, the model predicted ophthalmopathy. Ophthalmopathy stood apart from stable hyperthyroidism in a 13 V-J model.

V gave up 4 bases and J gave up 2 bases, with 17 bases separating them. Germline CDR1 and CDR2: LNHDA and SQIVND (reference sequence). The CDR3 has 16 amino acids. The chain is built from TRBV19 and TRBJ1-2; no clear D gene. The clonotype was recovered from a woman younger than 30 with Graves' hyperthyroidism. Sequenced input: peripheral blood or thyroid tissue (not recorded which). CDR3 protein: CASSTLRRTENYGYTF. CDR3 coding DNA: TGTGCCAGTAGTACCCTACGAAGGACCGAAAACTATGGCTACACCTTC. The full variable domain, its missing parts supplied by reference TRBV19 and TRBJ1-2, is DGGITQSPKYLFRKEGQNVTLSCEQNLNHDAMYWYRQDPGQGLRLIYYSQIVNDFQKGDIAEGYSVSREKKESFPLTVTSAQKNPTAFYLCASSTLRRTENYGYTFGSGTRLTVV.